This T cell receptor beta chain was recorded in a study of blood T cell repertoires in COVID-19. Study context: Acute and convalescent COVID-19 samples came from the United States, Italy and Spain. Sample material is recorded as cDNA or gDNA derived from T cells, B-cell-depleted T cells, or PBMCs.

The cohort comprised adults aged about 18 to 100 years residing in 20 to 30 US areas. Participants' reported clinical history set cohort assignment. V lost 10 bases to trimming and J lost 8 bases, with 11 bases between them. The CDR3 contains 10 residues. Germline values: CDR1 SEHNR, CDR2 FQNEAQ (reference sequence). Assay used: immunoSEQ multiplex PCR; TCRdb lists only in-frame clones, some missing. The sample holds some 270,000 clones; over 75% are singletons and the top ten take more than 4%. J is TRBJ1-2 and V is TRBV7-9, with D perhaps TRBD1 (5 bases). This receptor was identified in a woman aged 25 to 39 who had recovered from COVID-19. Sequencing was done on a sample of PBMCs or T cells enriched from blood (not recorded which). DNA for the CDR3: TGTGCCACGGGGGGGTCCGGCTACACCTTC. The encoded protein is CATGGSGYTF.